This passage covers 27 T cell receptor beta chains from one sample sequenced in a study of beta chain features in type 1 diabetes. Study-level results: For Type 1 diabetes patients, all four CD4+ subsets carried TCRB CDR3s that were moderately but significantly shorter.

Their cognate antigens are unknown. Sequencing targeted expressed TCRB transcripts, as all isolated RNA had been reverse transcribed. Here immunoSEQ multiplex PCR was the method, and the copy in TCRdb shows in-frame clones only, minus some. The repertoire includes 500,000 to 850,000 clones, over 11% of them detected once, and roughly 0.04% sits in the top ten. Source material: naive CD4+ T cells from blood. The receptors originated from a man aged 18 to 29 with type 1 diabetes.

As regards this clone: The same CDR3 also results from other DNA sequences found in this sample. V and J are TRBV18 and TRBJ2-7; TRBD1 is a possible D gene (6 bases). Trimming pared 1 base from V and 1 base from J, leaving 8 bases between. Looked up from germline, CDR1 is KGHSH and CDR2 is LQKENI. This CDR3 spans 14 amino acids. CDR3 DNA: TGTGCCAGCTCACCACAGGGGGTATCCTACGAGCAGTACTTC. It codes for CASSPQGVSYEQYF.

V gene TRBV7-2 combines with J gene TRBJ1-2; tentatively, D is TRBD1 (5 bases). Trimming pared 2 bases from V and 7 bases from J, leaving 5 bases between. This CDR3 has 11 residues. Germline loops: CDR1 SGHTA, CDR2 FQGNSA. The CDR3 region is CASSLRGGYTF. The CDR3 coding sequence is TGTGCCAGCAGCTTAAGGGGTGGCTACACCTTC.

This clone occurred a few times. This chain connects TRBV7-3 to TRBJ1-4, with D unresolved. The length of the CDR3 is 17 residues. Per germline, CDR1 SGHTA and CDR2 FQGTGA. V was cut by 2 bases and J by 3 bases, with 16 bases left in between. This chain's CDR3 is CASSLGRAVGPNEKLFF. CDR3 DNA: TGTGCCAGCAGCTTAGGTCGAGCAGTTGGACCTAATGAAAAACTGTTTTTT.

In regard to this clone: The sample carries other DNA sequences with the same CDR3. The chain joins TRBV29-1 to TRBJ2-7; TRBD2 matches 12 bases. Germline CDR1 SQVTM, CDR2 ANQGSEA. The junction had 1 base not matched to a gene; V was cut back by 6 bases and J by 4 bases. CDR3 length: 12 residues. CDR3 DNA sequence: TGCAGCGTAGGGACTAGCGGGTACGAGCAGTACTTC. It is translated as CSVGTSGYEQYF.

This clone was counted a few times. This chain joins TRBV4-1 and TRBJ2-7; 7 bases fit TRBD1. The CDR3 consists of 17 residues. V shed 0 bases, J shed 2 bases, and the junction held 10 bases outside the gene matches. CDR1 is MGHRA and CDR2 is YSYEKL in the germline V gene. The CDR3 sequence: CASSQDRIGDSTYEQYF. In DNA, the CDR3 is TGCGCCAGCAGCCAAGATCGGATTGGGGACAGCACCTACGAGCAGTACTTC.

This clone appeared a few times. V is TRBV19 and J is TRBJ1-2, with D maybe TRBD1 (5 bases). The CDR3 covers 16 residues. V lost 3 bases, J lost 2 bases, and 16 bases lay in between. Per the germline V gene, CDR1 is LNHDA and CDR2 is SQIVND (reference sequence). This CDR3 reads CASSMARGDRNYGYTF. The CDR3 nucleotides read TGTGCCAGTAGTATGGCCCGGGGGGACCGAAACTATGGCTACACCTTC.

The rearrangement uses TRBV30 and TRBJ1-1; possible D gene TRBD1, 5 bases. Trimming pared 4 bases from V and 4 bases from J, leaving 13 bases between. Germline lookup yields CDR1 GTSNPN and CDR2 SVGIG (reference sequence). This CDR3 contains 13 residues. In DNA, the CDR3 is TGTGCCTGGACCCTAGGTCAGGGCACTGAAGCTTTCTTT. Translated, it gives CAWTLGQGTEAFF.

A few counts support this clone. The CDR3 reads CASSLKLLPRGVNYGYTF. The CDR3 coding sequence is TGTGCCAGCAGCTTAAAGTTGTTACCCCGGGGGGTAAACTATGGCTACACCTTC. The gene calls are TRBV7-2 and TRBJ1-2, with a possible D match to TRBD1 (5 bases). This CDR3 region has 18 residues. V was cut by 2 bases and J by 2 bases, with 21 bases left in between. Germline V lookup: CDR1 SGHTA, CDR2 FQGNSA.

This clone was observed a handful of times. J is TRBJ2-3 and V is TRBV29-1; 11 nucleotides match TRBD2. Germline values: CDR1 SQVTM, CDR2 ANQGSEA. This CDR3 region has 15 residues. After removal of 8 bases from V and 5 bases from J, the junction contained 12 bases not matched to a gene. CDR3: CSTRDSGRAGDTQYF. The CDR3 DNA reads as TGCAGCACTAGGGATAGCGGGAGGGCCGGAGATACGCAGTATTTT.

This clone showed up just a few times. Other DNA sequences in the sample encode the same CDR3. V gene TRBV30 combines with J gene TRBJ1-4, with D unclear. This CDR3 region has 10 residues. V lost 5 bases, J lost 7 bases, and 5 bases lay in between. Germline assignment: CDR1 GTSNPN and CDR2 SVGIG (reference sequence). The CDR3 nucleotides read TGTGCCTGGTTAGGTGAAAAACTGTTTTTT. It translates to CAWLGEKLFF.

The chain links TRBV15 to TRBJ2-1; 12 positions match TRBD2. The CDR3 contains 18 residues. V trimming: 1 base; J trimming: 6 bases; junction bases outside the gene matches: 10. In germline, CDR1 is LNHNV, CDR2 YYDKDF (reference sequence). This CDR3 is CATSRALLAGGLSNEQFF. The CDR3 DNA sequence: TGTGCCACCAGCAGAGCCTTACTAGCGGGAGGTCTGAGCAATGAGCAGTTCTTC.

The table lists this clone with a few counts. The rearrangement links TRBV29-1 to TRBJ1-3, with a possible D match to TRBD1 (5 bases). V was shortened by 6 bases and J by 2 bases, with 8 bases between the two germline ends. Germline V CDR1 and CDR2: SQVTM, ANQGSEA. The CDR3 runs 12 residues. The CDR3 here is CSVRGAGNTIYF. Here the CDR3 DNA reads TGCAGCGTGAGGGGAGCTGGAAACACCATATATTTT.

A few counts support this clone. The V and J genes are TRBV7-9 and TRBJ2-4; 12 bases line up with TRBD1. V lost 5 bases to trimming and J lost 7 bases; unmatched junction nucleotides: 6. CDR1 SEHNR and CDR2 FQNEAQ come from the germline V gene (reference sequence). This CDR3 spans 15 amino acids. The CDR3 nucleotides are TGTGCCAGCAGCCCCCCCGGGACAGGGGGCAACATTCAGTACTTC. Translated, it gives CASSPPGTGGNIQYF.

This clone was counted between two and nine times. This chain connects TRBV7-2 to TRBJ2-7, with TRBD2 matching 14 bases. Germline V gene sequence: CDR1 SGHTA, CDR2 FQGNSA. Trimming at V came to 2 bases and at J to 3 bases, leaving 6 bases not matched to a gene. The CDR3 is made up of 17 amino acids. CDR3 sequence reads: CASSLHGGTSGGYEQYF. In DNA, the CDR3 is TGTGCCAGCAGCTTACATGGTGGGACTAGCGGGGGCTACGAGCAGTACTTC.

This clone was observed a handful of times. The same CDR3 is also encoded by other DNA sequences in this sample. V gene TRBV15 combines with J gene TRBJ2-3; unclear D gene. The CDR3 spans 13 residues. Trimming stripped 0 bases from V and 6 bases from J, with 7 bases between. Germline V gene sequence: CDR1 LNHNV, CDR2 YYDKDF (reference sequence). The CDR3 DNA is TGTGCCACCAGCAGAGACCCCGGGGATACGCAGTATTTT. Its protein product is CATSRDPGDTQYF. Full variable domain (remainder filled in from reference TRBV15 and TRBJ2-3): DAMVIQNPRYQVTQFGKPVTLSCSQTLNHNVMYWYQQKSSQAPKLLFHYYDKDFNNEADTPDNFQSRRPNTSFCFLDIRSPGLGDTAMYLCATSRDPGDTQYFGPGTRLTVL.

V and J are TRBV15 and TRBJ1-5, with D possibly being TRBD1 (5 bases). Trimming took off 4 bases at V and 5 bases at J, with 15 bases between the two ends. CDR1 LNHNV and CDR2 YYDKDF come from the germline V gene (reference sequence). The CDR3 runs 15 residues. DNA for the CDR3: TGTGCCACCAGCAAAGGGGAAGCTGGGGATCAGCCCCAGCATTTT. Translated: CATSKGEAGDQPQHF.

This clone was detected only a few times. The chain uses TRBV7-9 and TRBJ1-2, with D unclear. The V end was cut by 3 bases, the J end by 0 bases, with 5 bases between. The germline gives CDR1 SEHNR, CDR2 FQNEAQ (reference sequence). This CDR3 is 13 amino acids long. The CDR3 DNA reads as TGTGCCAGCAGCTTTGGGGCTAACTATGGCTACACCTTC. Encoded protein: CASSFGANYGYTF. The entire variable domain, with the rest obtained from reference TRBV7-9 and TRBJ1-2, is as follows: DTGVSQNPRHKITKRGQNVTFRCDPISEHNRLYWYRQTLGQGPEFLTYFQNEAQLEKSRLLSDRFSAERPKGSFSTLEIQRTEQGDSAMYLCASSFGANYGYTFGSGTRLTVV.

This clone was observed a few times. The same CDR3 can be traced to other DNA sequences in this sample. The chain employs TRBV18 and TRBJ2-1; D possibly uses TRBD1 or TRBD2 (6 bases each). V gave up 3 bases and J gave up 10 bases, with 7 bases separating them. Germline CDR1 KGHSH, CDR2 LQKENI. CDR3 length equals 11 residues. CDR3 amino acids: CASSPGGEQFF. Here the CDR3 DNA reads TGTGCCAGCTCACCGGGGGGCGAGCAGTTCTTC.

This clone was recorded a few times. The J gene is TRBJ2-7, the V gene TRBV27, with D tentatively TRBD1 (6 bases). There are 14 residues in the CDR3. The germline CDR1 and CDR2 sequences are MNHEY and SMNVEV (reference sequence). V gave up 6 bases and J gave up 2 bases, with 14 bases separating them. The CDR3 sequence: CASRGTTGTYEQYF. CDR3 sequence (DNA): TGTGCCAGCAGGGGGACGACAGGTACCTACGAGCAGTACTTC.

The CDR3: CASSQPRNLQDGEFF. CDR3 nucleotides: TGCGCCAGCAGTCAACCACGAAACTTACAGGATGGTGAGTTCTTC. V and J are TRBV23-1 and TRBJ2-1; possible D gene TRBD1, 5 bases. TRBV23-1 is identified as an open reading frame with a role that is uncertain. Trimming shortened V by 2 bases and J by 14 bases, and 22 bases separated the two germline ends. CDR3 length equals 15 residues.

The chain links TRBV30 to TRBJ2-2, with D possibly being TRBD2 (6 bases). The germline CDR1 and CDR2 sequences are GTSNPN and SVGIG (reference sequence). This CDR3 contains 14 residues. V lost 5 bases and J 0 bases, leaving 10 bases between the germline ends. The CDR3 region has the DNA TGTGCCTGGGGAGCGGGCCCGAACACCGGGGAGCTGTTTTTT. Protein sequence: CAWGAGPNTGELFF.

V gene TRBV11-1 combines with J gene TRBJ2-2; D remains ambiguous. CDR3 length: 15 amino acids. The V gene's germline CDR1 is SGHAT and CDR2 FQDESV (reference sequence). Trimming pared 2 bases from V and 2 bases from J, leaving 9 bases between. The CDR3 sequence is CASSLLRINTGELFF. DNA for the CDR3: TGTGCCAGCAGCTTACTCAGGATAAACACCGGGGAGCTGTTTTTT.

This clone showed up just a few times. CDR3 in amino acids: CAWSEIGTTPREQYF. CDR3 DNA: TGTGCCTGGAGCGAGATCGGGACTACCCCAAGAGAGCAGTACTTC. The chain combines TRBV30 with TRBJ2-7; 7 bases are shared with TRBD2. CDR1 is GTSNPN, CDR2 SVGIG, per germline (reference sequence). The CDR3 runs to 15 residues. V was pared by 3 bases and J by 7 bases, with 15 bases of the junction left unmatched. The entire variable domain, with the rest obtained from reference TRBV30 and TRBJ2-7, is as follows: SQTIHQWPATLVQPVGSPLSLECTVEGTSNPNLYWYRQAAGRGLQLLFYSVGIGQISSEVPQNLSASRPQDRQFILSSKKLLLSDSGFYLCAWSEIGTTPREQYFGPGTRLTVT.

This clone was counted only a few times. The rearrangement joins TRBV30 to TRBJ1-5; 9 bases match TRBD1. Germline V gene data show CDR1 as GTSNPN and CDR2 as SVGIG (reference sequence). Losses at the gene ends were 5 bases for V and 4 bases for J; bases not matched to a gene: 6. The CDR3 has 14 residues. The CDR3 sequence: CAWYTGTGNQPQHF. In DNA form, the CDR3 reads TGTGCCTGGTACACCGGGACAGGGAATCAGCCCCAGCATTTT.

V usage is TRBV27 and J usage is TRBJ2-1, with D possibly being TRBD1 (6 bases). Germline assignment: CDR1 MNHEY and CDR2 SMNVEV (reference sequence). CDR3 length: 14 residues. The ends were cut back, 5 bases at V and 6 bases at J, with 14 bases in the middle. The CDR3 loop is CASSPGTGRNEQFF. The CDR3 nucleotides read TGTGCCAGCAGTCCTGGTACAGGGCGCAATGAGCAGTTCTTC.

This clone showed up just a few times. The chain uses TRBV5-1 and TRBJ2-3; 13 positions match TRBD2. This CDR3 contains 16 residues. Germline values: CDR1 SGHRS, CDR2 YFSETQ. Trimming cost V 4 bases and J 0 bases; bases outside gene matches: 2. The CDR3 reads CASSPGLAGSTDTQYF. For the CDR3, the DNA is TGCGCCAGCAGCCCGGGACTAGCGGGGAGCACAGATACGCAGTATTTT.

This clone occurred a few times. The chain recombines TRBV6-5 with TRBJ1-6; 7 positions agree with TRBD1. J lost 10 bases, V lost 3 bases, and 12 bases had no gene match. Per the germline V gene, CDR1 is MNHEY and CDR2 is SVGAGI. CDR3 length equals 16 residues. The CDR3, as DNA: TGTGCCAGCAGTTATACCGGGACAGCCTCAGGCTCACCCCTCCACTTT. It is translated as CASSYTGTASGSPLHF.